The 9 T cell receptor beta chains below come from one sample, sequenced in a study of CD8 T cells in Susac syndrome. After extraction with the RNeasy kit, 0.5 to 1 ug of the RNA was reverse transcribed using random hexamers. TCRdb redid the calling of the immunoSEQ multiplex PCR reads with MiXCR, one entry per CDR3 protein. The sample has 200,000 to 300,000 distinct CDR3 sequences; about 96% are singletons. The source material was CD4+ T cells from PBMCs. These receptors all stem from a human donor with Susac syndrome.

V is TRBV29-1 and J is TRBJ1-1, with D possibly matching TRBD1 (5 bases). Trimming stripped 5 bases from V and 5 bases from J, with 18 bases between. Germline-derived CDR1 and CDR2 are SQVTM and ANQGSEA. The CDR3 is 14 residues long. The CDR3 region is CSVLTPGLGTEAFF. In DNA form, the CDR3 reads TGCAGCGTTCTGACTCCAGGGCTCGGGACTGAAGCTTTCTTT.

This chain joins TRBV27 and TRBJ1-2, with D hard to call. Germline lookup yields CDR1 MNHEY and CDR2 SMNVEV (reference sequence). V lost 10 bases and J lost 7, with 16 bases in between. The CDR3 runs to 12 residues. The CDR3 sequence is CATLGWGSGYTF. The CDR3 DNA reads TGTGCCACCCTAGGGTGGGGATCTGGCTACACCTTC.

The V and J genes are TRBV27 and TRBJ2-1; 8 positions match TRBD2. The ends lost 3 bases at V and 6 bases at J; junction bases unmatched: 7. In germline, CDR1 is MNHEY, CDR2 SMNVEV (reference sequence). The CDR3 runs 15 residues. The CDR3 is CASSLRSSGPNEQFF. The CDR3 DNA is TGTGCCAGCAGTTTGAGGTCTAGCGGGCCCAATGAGCAGTTCTTC.

The CDR3 loop reads CASMPWGQGDQPQHF. DNA for the CDR3: TGTGCCAGCATGCCGTGGGGACAGGGTGATCAGCCCCAGCATTTT. This chain links TRBV28 with TRBJ1-5; 9 nucleotides match TRBD1. Germline CDR1 is MDHEN and CDR2 is SYDVKM. This CDR3 is built from 15 residues. V lost 7 bases, J lost 5 bases, and 9 bases stayed unmatched.

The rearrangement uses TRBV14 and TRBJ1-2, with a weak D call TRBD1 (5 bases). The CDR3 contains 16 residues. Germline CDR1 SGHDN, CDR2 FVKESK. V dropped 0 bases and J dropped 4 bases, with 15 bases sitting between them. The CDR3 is CASSQDRLGARYGYTF. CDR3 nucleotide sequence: TGTGCCAGCAGCCAAGACCGGTTAGGGGCCCGCTATGGCTACACCTTC.

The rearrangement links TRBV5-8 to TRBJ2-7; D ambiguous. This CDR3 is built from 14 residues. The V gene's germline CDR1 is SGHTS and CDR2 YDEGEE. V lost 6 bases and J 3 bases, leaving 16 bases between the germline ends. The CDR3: CASKPEKADYEQYF. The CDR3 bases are TGTGCCAGCAAGCCTGAAAAGGCCGACTACGAGCAGTACTTC.

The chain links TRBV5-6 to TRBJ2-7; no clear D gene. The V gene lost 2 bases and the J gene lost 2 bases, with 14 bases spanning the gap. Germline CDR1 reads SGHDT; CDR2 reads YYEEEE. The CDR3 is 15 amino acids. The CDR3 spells CASSFISAVPYEQYF. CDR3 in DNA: TGTGCCAGCAGCTTCATATCCGCGGTTCCCTACGAGCAGTACTTC. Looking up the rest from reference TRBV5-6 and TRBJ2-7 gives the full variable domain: DAGVTQSPTHLIKTRGQQVTLRCSPKSGHDTVSWYQQALGQGPQFIFQYYEEEERQRGNFPDRFSGHQFPNYSSELNVNALLLGDSALYLCASSFISAVPYEQYFGPGTRLTVT.

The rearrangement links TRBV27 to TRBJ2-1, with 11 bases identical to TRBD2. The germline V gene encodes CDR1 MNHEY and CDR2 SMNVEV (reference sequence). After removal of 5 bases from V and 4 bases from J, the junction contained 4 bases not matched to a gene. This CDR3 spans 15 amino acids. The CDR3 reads CASSELAGVYNEQFF. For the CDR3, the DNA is TGTGCCAGCAGTGAACTAGCGGGAGTTTACAATGAGCAGTTCTTC.

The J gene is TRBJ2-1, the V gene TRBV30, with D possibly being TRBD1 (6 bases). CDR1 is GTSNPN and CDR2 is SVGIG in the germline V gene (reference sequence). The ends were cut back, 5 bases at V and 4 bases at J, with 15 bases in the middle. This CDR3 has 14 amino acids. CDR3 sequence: CAWQTGRTYNEQFF. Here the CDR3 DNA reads TGTGCCTGGCAGACAGGAAGAACATACAATGAGCAGTTCTTC.